Below are 8 T cell receptor beta chains sequenced from a single sample in a study of identical twins. MiXCR, applied by TCRdb to the 5' RACE reads, yields one record per CDR3 protein. Among about 200,000 distinct CDR3 sequences listed, roughly a tenth were seen once. Specimen: memory T cells sorted from blood. These receptors were taken from a man in his fifties in good health.

The chain links TRBV7-3 to TRBJ2-3; D possibly corresponds to TRBD2 (5 bases). The V gene lost 4 bases and the J gene lost 2 bases, with 10 bases spanning the gap. Germline V lookup: CDR1 SGHTA, CDR2 FQGTGA. The CDR3 is 14 residues long. CDR3 in amino acids: CASSSGLYTDTQYF. The DNA of the CDR3 is TGTGCCAGCAGCTCCGGACTGTACACAGATACGCAGTATTTT.

The rearrangement joins TRBV5-5 to TRBJ1-4; D is possibly TRBD1 (6 bases). Germline CDR1 is SGHKS and CDR2 is YYEKEE (reference sequence). V was pared by 0 bases and J by 8 bases, with 11 bases between. This CDR3 is 14 amino acids long. The CDR3 nucleotides read TGTGCCAGCAGCTTGGCCGGGGGCGGCGAAAAACTGTTTTTT. Protein sequence: CASSLAGGGEKLFF.

This clonotype has just a few counts. CDR3 nucleotides: TGTGCCAGCAGCCCCGGTTTTCTAGCGGGAGCAGAGACCCAGTACTTC. Translating gives CASSPGFLAGAETQYF. The chain links TRBV7-8 to TRBJ2-5; TRBD2 matches at 10 bases. This CDR3 has 16 residues. Looked up from germline, CDR1 is SGHVS and CDR2 is FQNEAQ. J was trimmed by 4 bases and V by 5 bases; bases with no gene match: 10.

The table lists this clonotype with many counts. The J gene is TRBJ1-3, the V gene TRBV11-2; D gene unclear. From germline, CDR1 is SGHAT and CDR2 FQNNGV. CDR3 length equals 16 residues. The V gene lost 0 bases and the J gene lost 4 bases, with 13 bases spanning the gap. The CDR3 DNA is TGTGCCAGCAGCTTAGATCGGGCAGGCACAGGAAACACCATATATTTT. Its protein product is CASSLDRAGTGNTIYF.

On this clonotype: A much larger clone lies a single base off, so this may be a read error. This chain links TRBV5-1 with TRBJ2-3; unclear D gene. The germline V gene has CDR1 SGHRS and CDR2 YFSETQ. V gave up 7 bases and J gave up 4 bases, with 13 bases separating them. The CDR3 is made up of 13 amino acids. The DNA of the CDR3 is TGCGCCAGCGGCTCCCCGGACGCAGATACGCAGTATTTT. Its protein product is CASGSPDADTQYF.

This clonotype was recorded at least ten times. This chain connects TRBV5-1 to TRBJ2-7; weak D call: TRBD2 (6 bases). There are 15 residues in the CDR3. Trimming shortened V by 1 base and J by 0 bases, and 11 bases separated the two germline ends. The germline V gene encodes CDR1 SGHRS and CDR2 YFSETQ. The CDR3 here is CASSLNAGSSYEQYF. The CDR3, as DNA: TGCGCCAGCAGCTTGAATGCGGGGAGCTCCTACGAGCAGTACTTC.

This chain uses TRBV4-1 with TRBJ2-2, with TRBD2 matching 7 bases. Looked up from germline, CDR1 is MGHRA and CDR2 is YSYEKL. The V and J ends lost 0 bases and 0 bases, in that order; junction bases with no gene match: 10. The CDR3 is made up of 19 amino acids. The CDR3: CASSQEVGGSYANTGELFF. CDR3 nucleotides: TGCGCCAGCAGCCAAGAAGTCGGCGGGAGTTACGCGAACACCGGGGAGCTGTTTTTT.

This rearrangement joins TRBV11-1 to TRBJ2-3; TRBD2 aligns across 8 bases. The CDR3 totals 15 residues. The V gene end was trimmed by 4 bases and the J gene end by 6 bases; junction bases not matched to a gene: 9. CDR1 SGHAT and CDR2 FQDESV come from the germline V gene (reference sequence). CDR3 loop: CASSSSGRGGDTQYF. CDR3 bases: TGTGCCAGCAGCTCAAGCGGGAGAGGCGGGGATACGCAGTATTTT.